Below, 9 T cell receptor beta chains from the same sample are listed, as sequenced in a study of cytomegalovirus exposure and HLA in healthy donors. With 60 Vbeta and 13 Jbeta primers, the PCR was carried out. Assay: immunoSEQ multiplex PCR; the TCRdb copy retains only in-frame clones and omits some. Of under 200,000 clones in the sample, approximately 80% were seen once. Sequenced sample: PBMCs. The receptors shown here come from a woman aged 45-65 years in good health and CMV-seronegative.

The V gene is TRBV7-2, the J gene TRBJ1-5; 7 bases align to TRBD1. CDR3 length: 14 amino acids. V lost 5 bases, J lost 3 bases, and 4 bases stayed unmatched. CDR1 is SGHTA and CDR2 is FQGNSA in the germline V gene. For the CDR3, the DNA is TGTGCCAGCAGCACCGGACAGGCCAATCAGCCCCAGCATTTT. Its translation: CASSTGQANQPQHF.

This clone was seen more than once but under ten times. J is TRBJ2-7 and V is TRBV28, with D unclear. The germline V gene has CDR1 MDHEN and CDR2 SYDVKM. This CDR3 spans 12 amino acids. Trimming pared 4 bases from V and 3 bases from J, leaving 7 bases between. The CDR3 nucleotides read TGTGCCAGCAGTTCCCGACTCTACGAGCAGTACTTC. Protein sequence: CASSSRLYEQYF.

The chain joins TRBV6-1 to TRBJ1-5; weak D call: TRBD1 (6 bases). Germline V CDR1 and CDR2: MNHNS, SASEGT. Trimming cost V 6 bases and J 4 bases, with 10 bases left between them. The CDR3 runs 13 residues. CDR3 sequence reads: CASRGTRNQPQHF. As DNA, the CDR3 is TGTGCCAGCAGGGGGACAAGGAATCAGCCCCAGCATTTT.

This sequence joins TRBV7-2 and TRBJ1-4, with 8 bases fitting TRBD1. V shed 4 bases and J 7 bases; nucleotides not matched to a gene: 5. The germline CDR1 and CDR2 sequences are SGHTA and FQGNSA. There are 14 residues in the CDR3. CDR3 in amino acids: CASSSAGGGEKLFF. Written as DNA, the CDR3 is TGTGCCAGCAGCTCGGCAGGGGGCGGTGAAAAACTGTTTTTT.

This clone appeared once. V is TRBV7-2 and J is TRBJ2-7; no clear D gene. Trimming took 0 bases from V and 7 from J, leaving 4 bases between them. The CDR3 runs 11 residues. Germline CDR1 is SGHTA and CDR2 is FQGNSA. The CDR3 spells CASSLAREQYF. Written as DNA, the CDR3 is TGTGCCAGCAGCTTAGCGAGGGAGCAGTACTTC.

Written as DNA, the CDR3 is TGTGCCAGCAGTGAAGGGGGCAGCGAAGCTTTCTTT. This gives the protein CASSEGGSEAFF. The chain combines TRBV2 with TRBJ1-1; possibly TRBD1 for D (5 bases). The CDR3 sequence is 12 residues long. The V end was cut by 1 base, the J end by 8 bases, with 8 bases between. In germline, CDR1 is SNHLY, CDR2 FYNNEI.

Notes on this clone: This sample includes further DNA sequences coding for the same CDR3. This chain links TRBV5-1 with TRBJ2-7; TRBD2 agrees at 12 bases. CDR3 length: 14 residues. Unmatched junction bases numbered 1, after V lost 2 bases and J lost 4 bases. Germline V CDR1 and CDR2: SGHRS, YFSETQ. The CDR3 DNA sequence: TGCGCCAGCAGCTTTACTAGCGGGGGGTACGAGCAGTACTTC. This gives the protein CASSFTSGGYEQYF.

This rearrangement joins TRBV4-3 to TRBJ2-3; TRBD2 might be the D (6 bases). The CDR3 is 14 amino acids. The V and J ends lost 0 bases and 3 bases respectively, with 7 bases between them. CDR1 and CDR2 (germline): LGHNA, YSLEER. The CDR3 DNA follows: TGCGCCAGCAGCCAAGACGGAGGGACAGATACGCAGTATTTT. Protein sequence: CASSQDGGTDTQYF.

The rearrangement joins TRBV28 to TRBJ2-1, with D possibly being TRBD2 (5 bases). V lost 5 bases and J 8 bases, leaving 13 bases between the germline ends. The V gene's germline CDR1 is MDHEN and CDR2 SYDVKM. This CDR3 has 13 residues. The CDR3 spells CASSRRVAHEQFF. The CDR3 region has the DNA TGTGCCAGCAGTCGGCGGGTGGCCCATGAGCAGTTCTTC.